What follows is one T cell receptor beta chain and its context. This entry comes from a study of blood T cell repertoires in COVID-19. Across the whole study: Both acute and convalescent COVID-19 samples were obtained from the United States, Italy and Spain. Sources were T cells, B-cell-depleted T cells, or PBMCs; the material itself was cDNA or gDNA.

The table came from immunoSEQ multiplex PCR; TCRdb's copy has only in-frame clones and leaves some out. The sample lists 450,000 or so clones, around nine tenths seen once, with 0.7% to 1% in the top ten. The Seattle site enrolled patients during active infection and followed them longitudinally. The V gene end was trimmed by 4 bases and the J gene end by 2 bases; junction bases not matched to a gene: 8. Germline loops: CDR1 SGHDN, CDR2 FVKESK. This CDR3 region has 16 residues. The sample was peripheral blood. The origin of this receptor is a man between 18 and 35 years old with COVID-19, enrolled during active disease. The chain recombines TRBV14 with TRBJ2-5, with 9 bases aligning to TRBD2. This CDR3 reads CASSLGGSGRQETQYF. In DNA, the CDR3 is TGTGCCAGCAGCCTGGGGGGAAGCGGGAGGCAAGAGACCCAGTACTTC.